The present T cell receptor (beta chain) was sequenced within a study of regulatory T cells in long-lasting Graves disease. Study-wide results and limits: Persistent disease favored TRBV28, TRBJ1-2 and TRBJ2-5.

Germline assignment: CDR1 SNHLY and CDR2 FYNNEI. The CDR3 covers 15 residues. Points on this clonotype: The antigen remains unidentified. A far larger clone lies a single base away; this is likely a read error.

Time point specified: newly diagnosed GD, antithyroid drugs for less than 3 months. RNA extracted from PBMCs served as the sequencing template. By American Thyroid Association guidelines, Graves' disease was diagnosed in the cohort. Assembly of TCR beta libraries relied on iRepertoire HTBI primers together with Arm-PCR of CDR3 regions. TCRdb analysed the multiplex PCR reads with MiXCR anew, one entry per CDR3 protein. The data hold 500,000 or so distinct CDR3 sequences, with about 16% observed a single time. This sample also belongs to another study, concerning T cells in Graves' hyperthyroidism and ophthalmopathy. As reported in that work: Lactation, pregnancy, other autoimmune disease or uncontrolled infection excluded patients. Ophthalmopathy, which appeared later, was predicted by the model a median roughly 6.6 months before onset.

The chain is built from TRBV2 and TRBJ2-3; D is possibly TRBD1 (5 bases). The J call may be wrong; the DNA end is better matched by TRBJ2-1. The specimen comprised peripheral blood mononuclear cells (PBMCs), sampled at new diagnosis, from a patient treated with antithyroid drugs. The clonotype originates from a man in his forties or fifties with Graves disease. Here the CDR3 reads CASSLTGVAYNGQFF. CDR3 in DNA: TGTGCCAGCAGCCTTACAGGCGTTGCCTACAATGGGCAGTTCTTC.